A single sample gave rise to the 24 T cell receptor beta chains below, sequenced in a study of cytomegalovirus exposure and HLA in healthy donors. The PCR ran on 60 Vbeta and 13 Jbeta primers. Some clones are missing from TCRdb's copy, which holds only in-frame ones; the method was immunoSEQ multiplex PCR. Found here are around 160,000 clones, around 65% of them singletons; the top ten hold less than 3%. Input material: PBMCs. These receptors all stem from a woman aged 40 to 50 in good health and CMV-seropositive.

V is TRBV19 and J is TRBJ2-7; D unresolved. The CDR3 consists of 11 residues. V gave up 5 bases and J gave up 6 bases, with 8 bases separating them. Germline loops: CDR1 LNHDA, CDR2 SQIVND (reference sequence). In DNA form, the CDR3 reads TGTGCCAGTAGTTCAGGCACCGAGCAGTACTTC. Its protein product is CASSSGTEQYF.

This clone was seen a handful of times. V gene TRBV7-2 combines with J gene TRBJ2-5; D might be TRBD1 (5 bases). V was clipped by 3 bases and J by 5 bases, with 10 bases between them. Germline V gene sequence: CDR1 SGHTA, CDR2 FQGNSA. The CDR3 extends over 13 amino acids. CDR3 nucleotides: TGTGCCAGCAGCTTCCGACAGACGGAGACCCAGTACTTC. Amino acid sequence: CASSFRQTETQYF.

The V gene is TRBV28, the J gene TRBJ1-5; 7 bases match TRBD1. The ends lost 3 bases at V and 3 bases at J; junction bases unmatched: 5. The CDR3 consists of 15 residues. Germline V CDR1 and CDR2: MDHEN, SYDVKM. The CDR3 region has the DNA TGTGCCAGCAGTTTCAGGGACAGATACAATCAGCCCCAGCATTTT. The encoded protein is CASSFRDRYNQPQHF.

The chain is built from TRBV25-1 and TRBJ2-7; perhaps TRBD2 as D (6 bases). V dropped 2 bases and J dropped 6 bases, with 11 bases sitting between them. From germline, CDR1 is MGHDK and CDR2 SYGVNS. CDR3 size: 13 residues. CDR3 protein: CASSESFGGEQYF. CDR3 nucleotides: TGTGCCAGCAGTGAAAGTTTCGGGGGCGAGCAGTACTTC.

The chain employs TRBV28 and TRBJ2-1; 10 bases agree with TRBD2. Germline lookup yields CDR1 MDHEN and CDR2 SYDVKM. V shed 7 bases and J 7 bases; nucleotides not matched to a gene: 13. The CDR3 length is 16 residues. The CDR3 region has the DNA TGTGCCAGCACCACCTCCGGGACTAGCGAGAATAATGAGCAGTTCTTC. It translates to CASTTSGTSENNEQFF. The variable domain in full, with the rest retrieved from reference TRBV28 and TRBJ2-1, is DVKVTQSSRYLVKRTGEKVFLECVQDMDHENMFWYRQDPGLGLRLIYFSYDVKMKEKGDIPEGYSVSREKKERFSLILESASTNQTSMYLCASTTSGTSENNEQFFGPGTRLTVL.

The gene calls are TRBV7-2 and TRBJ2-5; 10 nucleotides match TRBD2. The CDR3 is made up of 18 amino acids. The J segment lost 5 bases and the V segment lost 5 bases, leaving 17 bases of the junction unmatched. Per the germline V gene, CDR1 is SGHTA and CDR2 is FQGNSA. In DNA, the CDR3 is TGTGCCAGCAGCCGGGGCGGGCTAGCGGGGGCCAGAGGGGAGACCCAGTACTTC. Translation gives CASSRGGLAGARGETQYF.

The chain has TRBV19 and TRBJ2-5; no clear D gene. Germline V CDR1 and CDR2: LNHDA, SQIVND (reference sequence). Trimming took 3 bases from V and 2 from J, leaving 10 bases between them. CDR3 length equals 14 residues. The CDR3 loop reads CASSMGQVQETQYF. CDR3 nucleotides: TGTGCCAGTAGTATGGGCCAGGTACAAGAGACCCAGTACTTC. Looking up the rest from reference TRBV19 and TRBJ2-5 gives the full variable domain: DGGITQSPKYLFRKEGQNVTLSCEQNLNHDAMYWYRQDPGQGLRLIYYSQIVNDFQKGDIAEGYSVSREKKESFPLTVTSAQKNPTAFYLCASSMGQVQETQYFGPGTRLLVL.

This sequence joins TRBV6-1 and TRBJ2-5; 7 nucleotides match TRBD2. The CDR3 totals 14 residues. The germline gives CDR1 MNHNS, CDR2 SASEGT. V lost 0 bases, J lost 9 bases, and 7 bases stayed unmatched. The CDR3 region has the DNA TGTGCCAGCAGTGAAGCGCCGGGACTACCTGCCCAGTACTTC. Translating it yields CASSEAPGLPAQYF.

CDR3 nucleotides: TGCGCCAGCAGGGTCAGGGATACCTCCTACGAGCAGTACTTC. It yields the protein CASRVRDTSYEQYF. The chain recombines TRBV5-1 with TRBJ2-7, with D perhaps TRBD1 (5 bases). The germline CDR1 and CDR2 sequences are SGHRS and YFSETQ. The CDR3 is 14 amino acids. The germline V and J ends were trimmed by 5 bases and 0 bases, with 12 bases remaining between them.

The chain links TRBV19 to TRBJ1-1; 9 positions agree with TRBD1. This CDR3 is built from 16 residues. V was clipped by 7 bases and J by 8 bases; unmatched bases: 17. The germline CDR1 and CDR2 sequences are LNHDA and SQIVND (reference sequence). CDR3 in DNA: TGTGCCAGTACCACTCCCCCCGGGACAGGGCTCTCGGAAGCTTTCTTT. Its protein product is CASTTPPGTGLSEAFF.

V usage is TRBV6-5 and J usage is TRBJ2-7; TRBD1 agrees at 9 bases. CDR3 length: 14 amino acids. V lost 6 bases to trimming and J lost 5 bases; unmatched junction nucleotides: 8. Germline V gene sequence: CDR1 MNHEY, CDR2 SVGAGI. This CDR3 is CASSPGTGLHEQYF. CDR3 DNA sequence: TGTGCCAGCAGCCCCGGGACAGGGTTACACGAGCAGTACTTC.

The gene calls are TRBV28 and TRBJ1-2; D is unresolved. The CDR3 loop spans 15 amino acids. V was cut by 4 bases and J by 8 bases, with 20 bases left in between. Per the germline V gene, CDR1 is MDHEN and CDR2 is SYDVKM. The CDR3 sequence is CASSSAVRGRYGYTF. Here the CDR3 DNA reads TGTGCCAGCAGTTCAGCCGTGCGAGGGAGGTACGGCTACACCTTC.

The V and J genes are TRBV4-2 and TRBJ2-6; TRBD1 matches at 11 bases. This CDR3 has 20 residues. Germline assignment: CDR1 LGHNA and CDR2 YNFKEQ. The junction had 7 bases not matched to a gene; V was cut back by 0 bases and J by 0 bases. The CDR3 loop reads CASSQDLMGQGVSGANVLTF. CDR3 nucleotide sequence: TGTGCCAGCAGCCAAGATCTAATGGGACAGGGGGTCTCTGGGGCCAACGTCCTGACTTTC.

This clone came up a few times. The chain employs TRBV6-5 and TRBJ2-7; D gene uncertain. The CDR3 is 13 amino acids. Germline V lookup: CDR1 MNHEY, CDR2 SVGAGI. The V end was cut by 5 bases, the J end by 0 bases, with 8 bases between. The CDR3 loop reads CASSQRSSYEQYF. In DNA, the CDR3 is TGTGCCAGCAGTCAGAGGAGCTCCTACGAGCAGTACTTC.

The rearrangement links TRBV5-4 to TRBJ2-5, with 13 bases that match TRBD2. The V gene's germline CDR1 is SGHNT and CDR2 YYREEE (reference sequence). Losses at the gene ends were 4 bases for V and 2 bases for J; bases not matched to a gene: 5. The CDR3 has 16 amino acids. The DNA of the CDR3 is TGTGCCAGCAGCCCAAAGACTAGCGGGGGGCAAGAGACCCAGTACTTC. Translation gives CASSPKTSGGQETQYF.

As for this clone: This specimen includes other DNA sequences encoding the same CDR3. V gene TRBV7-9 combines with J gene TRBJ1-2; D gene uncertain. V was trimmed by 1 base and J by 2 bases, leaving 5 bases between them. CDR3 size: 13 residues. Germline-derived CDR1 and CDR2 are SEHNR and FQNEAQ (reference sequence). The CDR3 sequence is CASSLGQNYGYTF. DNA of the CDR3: TGTGCCAGCAGCTTAGGGCAGAACTATGGCTACACCTTC.

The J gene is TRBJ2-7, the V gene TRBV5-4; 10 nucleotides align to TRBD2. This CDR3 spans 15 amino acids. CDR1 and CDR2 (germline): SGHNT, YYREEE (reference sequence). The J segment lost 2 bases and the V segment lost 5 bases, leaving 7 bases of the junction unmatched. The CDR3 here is CASSPTSGETYEQYF. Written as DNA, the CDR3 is TGTGCCAGCAGTCCTACTAGCGGGGAGACCTACGAGCAGTACTTC.

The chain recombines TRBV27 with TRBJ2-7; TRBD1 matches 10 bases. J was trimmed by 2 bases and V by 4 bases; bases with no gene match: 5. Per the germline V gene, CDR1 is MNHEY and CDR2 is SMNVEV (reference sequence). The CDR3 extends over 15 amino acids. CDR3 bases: TGTGCCAGCAGTTCGGGACAGGGGTCCGCCTACGAGCAGTACTTC. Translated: CASSSGQGSAYEQYF.

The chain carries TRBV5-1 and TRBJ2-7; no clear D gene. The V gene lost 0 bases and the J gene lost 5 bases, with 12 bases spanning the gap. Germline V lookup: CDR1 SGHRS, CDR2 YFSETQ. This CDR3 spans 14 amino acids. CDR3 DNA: TGCGCCAGCAGCTTGGCACCCAGTGCCAACGAGCAGTACTTC. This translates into CASSLAPSANEQYF.

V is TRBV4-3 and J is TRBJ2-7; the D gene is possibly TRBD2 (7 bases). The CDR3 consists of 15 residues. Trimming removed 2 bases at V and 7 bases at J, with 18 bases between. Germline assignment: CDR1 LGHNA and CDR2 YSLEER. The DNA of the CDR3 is TGCGCCAGCAGCCAATTCCGGGCTAAGGGGGGGGAGCAGTACTTC. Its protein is CASSQFRAKGGEQYF.

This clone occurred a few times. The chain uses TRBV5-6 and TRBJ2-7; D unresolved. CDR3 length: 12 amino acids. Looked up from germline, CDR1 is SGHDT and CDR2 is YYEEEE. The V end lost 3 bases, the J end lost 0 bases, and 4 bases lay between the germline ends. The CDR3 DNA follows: TGTGCCAGCAGCTCGAGCTCCTACGAGCAGTACTTC. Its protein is CASSSSSYEQYF. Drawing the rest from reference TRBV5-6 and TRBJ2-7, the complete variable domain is DAGVTQSPTHLIKTRGQQVTLRCSPKSGHDTVSWYQQALGQGPQFIFQYYEEEERQRGNFPDRFSGHQFPNYSSELNVNALLLGDSALYLCASSSSSYEQYFGPGTRLTVT.

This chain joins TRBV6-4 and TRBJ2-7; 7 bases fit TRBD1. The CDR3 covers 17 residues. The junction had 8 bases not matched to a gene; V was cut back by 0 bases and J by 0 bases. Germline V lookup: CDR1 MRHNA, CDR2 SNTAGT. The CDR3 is CASSDSDPDRTSYEQYF. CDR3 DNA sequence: TGTGCCAGCAGTGACTCGGACCCGGACAGGACCTCCTACGAGCAGTACTTC.

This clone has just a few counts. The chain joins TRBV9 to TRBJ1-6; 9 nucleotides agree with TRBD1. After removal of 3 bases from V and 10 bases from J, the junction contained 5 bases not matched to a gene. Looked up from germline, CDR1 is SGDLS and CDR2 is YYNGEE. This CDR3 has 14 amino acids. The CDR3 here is CASSARTGASPLHF. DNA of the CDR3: TGTGCCAGCAGCGCAAGGACAGGGGCATCACCCCTCCACTTT.

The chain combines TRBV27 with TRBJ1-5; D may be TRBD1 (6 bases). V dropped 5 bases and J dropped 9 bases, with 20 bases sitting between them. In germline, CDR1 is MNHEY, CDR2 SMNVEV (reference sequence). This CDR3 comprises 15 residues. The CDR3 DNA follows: TGTGCCAGCAGTGCCCTTCTGGGGGGGGGCCGGCCCCAGCATTTT. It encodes CASSALLGGGRPQHF.